Listed below are T cell receptor beta chains from one sample, sequenced in a study of blood T cell repertoires in COVID-19. The data were produced by immunoSEQ multiplex PCR, yet TCRdb's version contains in-frame clones alone and is incomplete. In the table there are over 250,000 clones, around nine tenths of which are singletons. The sequencing sample was made of PBMCs or T cells enriched from blood (not recorded which). All receptors come from a woman in her fifties or sixties who had recovered from COVID-19. Each CDR3 is given with its conserved first and last residue. Each record gives: V gene, clone size, D gene, J gene, CDR3 DNA, CDR3 protein. D genes are given only for firm matches. Size is omitted from some rows. Given values are once, few, many or a class for expanded clones.

V: TRBV5-1; size: .; D: .; J: TRBJ1-1; DNA: TGCGCCAGCAGCTGGGGCGACCCCGGCACTGAAGCTTTCTTT; CDR3: CASSWGDPGTEAFF
V: TRBV2; size: .; D: TRBD2; J: TRBJ2-7; DNA: TGTGCCAGCAGCAGCCGGGGGGGAGGCGAGCAGTACTTC; CDR3: CASSSRGGGEQYF
V: TRBV27; size: few; D: TRBD1; J: TRBJ1-6; DNA: TGTGCCAGCAGATCGGACAGGTCTAATTCACCCCTCCACTTT; CDR3: CASRSDRSNSPLHF
V: TRBV7-9; size: .; D: TRBD1; J: TRBJ2-7; DNA: TGTGCCAGCAGCCAGGGGACAGGATTCGGTTACGAGCAGTACTTC; CDR3: CASSQGTGFGYEQYF
V: TRBV28; size: .; D: .; J: TRBJ1-4; DNA: TGTGCCAGCAGTAGTTCCTGGAGCGATGAAAAACTGTTTTTT; CDR3: CASSSSWSDEKLFF
V: TRBV19; size: .; D: TRBD1; J: TRBJ1-2; DNA: TGTGCCAGTAGTATAACAGTTTCGACAGGGACCGGCTACACCTTC; CDR3: CASSITVSTGTGYTF
V: TRBV7-2; size: .; D: TRBD2; J: TRBJ2-1; DNA: TGTGCCAGCAGCCAACAGTGGTCGGGGGGTACAAGTGAGCAGTTCTTC; CDR3: CASSQQWSGGTSEQFF
V: TRBV7-2; size: once; D: TRBD1; J: TRBJ1-3; DNA: TGTGCCAGCAGCCTAGGGGGCTTCGGAAACACCATATATTTT; CDR3: CASSLGGFGNTIYF
V: TRBV28; size: .; D: TRBD2; J: TRBJ2-1; DNA: TGTGCCAGCAGTTCATGGACCGGGACTAGCAATTTGGATGAGCAGTTCTTC; CDR3: CASSSWTGTSNLDEQFF
V: TRBV29-1; size: .; D: TRBD1; J: TRBJ1-1; DNA: TGCAGCGTCCCGGGACAGGTTTGGGGGACTGAAGCTTTCTTT; CDR3: CSVPGQVWGTEAFF
V: TRBV5-4; size: .; D: TRBD1; J: TRBJ2-1; DNA: TGTGCCAGCAGCTCGCAGGGGGCATCACGGAATGAGCAGTTCTTC; CDR3: CASSSQGASRNEQFF
V: TRBV7-8; size: .; D: .; J: TRBJ1-1; DNA: TGTGCCAGCAGCCCTCCTCGGACAGCCACTGAAGCTTTCTTT; CDR3: CASSPPRTATEAFF
V: TRBV11-3; size: once; D: .; J: TRBJ1-4; DNA: TGTGCCAGCAGCTTGATAGGGAGTGAAAAACTGTTTTTT; CDR3: CASSLIGSEKLFF
V: TRBV4-1; size: .; D: TRBD1; J: TRBJ1-2; DNA: TGCGCCAGCAGCTACAGGGGGCGCGAGGTTGGCTACACCTTC; CDR3: CASSYRGREVGYTF
V: TRBV5-1; size: .; D: .; J: TRBJ1-2; DNA: TGCGCCAGCAGCTCCCGGAGGGGCACCGGCTACACCTTC; CDR3: CASSSRRGTGYTF
V: TRBV6-1; size: .; D: TRBD2; J: TRBJ2-4; DNA: TGTGCCAGCAGTGCCACCCTTAAGCGGGAGGTGAGGAAGGACATTCAGTACTTC; CDR3: CASSATLKREVRKDIQYF
V: TRBV20-1; size: .; D: .; J: TRBJ1-3; DNA: TGCAGTGCGATAAGCGGAAACACCATATATTTT; CDR3: CSAISGNTIYF
V: TRBV7-8; size: .; D: .; J: TRBJ1-5; DNA: TGTGCCAGCAGCCCCCGCAGGGATGGGTATAGCAATCAGCCCCAGCATTTT; CDR3: CASSPRRDGYSNQPQHF
V: TRBV5-1; size: .; D: .; J: TRBJ1-2; DNA: TGCGCCAGCGGCCGGGACACGGGTCGCGATGGCTACACCTTC; CDR3: CASGRDTGRDGYTF
V: TRBV11-2; size: .; D: TRBD2; J: TRBJ2-1; DNA: TGTGCCAGCAGAAAGACTAGCGGGATACTGTATGAGCAGTTCTTC; CDR3: CASRKTSGILYEQFF
V: TRBV11-2; size: .; D: .; J: TRBJ2-7; DNA: TGTGCCAGCAGCTTGGTACAGCACTACGAGCAGTACTTC; CDR3: CASSLVQHYEQYF
V: TRBV28; size: many; D: TRBD1; J: TRBJ1-1; DNA: TGTGCCAGCAGTACCGGGACAGGGGGCACTGAAGCTTTCTTT; CDR3: CASSTGTGGTEAFF
V: TRBV14; size: .; D: .; J: TRBJ1-2; DNA: TGTGCCAGCAGCCAAGACTCCAGGGAGGTCTTTGGCTACACCTTC; CDR3: CASSQDSREVFGYTF
V: TRBV6-1; size: .; D: .; J: TRBJ1-2; DNA: TGTGCCAGCAGTGAAAGAGGCCAGGGCTATGGCTACACCTTC; CDR3: CASSERGQGYGYTF
V: TRBV30; size: .; D: .; J: TRBJ1-5; DNA: TGTGCCTGGAGTGTTGCCCAGGGCGGACAGCCCCAGCATTTT; CDR3: CAWSVAQGGQPQHF
V: TRBV7-8; size: few; D: TRBD2; J: TRBJ2-3; DNA: TGTGCCAGCGGGGGGCTGAGCGGGGGTCGCTATTCGGATACGCAGTATTTT; CDR3: CASGGLSGGRYSDTQYF
V: TRBV4-1; size: once; D: .; J: TRBJ1-2; DNA: TGCGCCAGCAGCCAGGAAAGGGGCTTATTCGACTATGGCTACACCTTC; CDR3: CASSQERGLFDYGYTF
V: TRBV3-1/TRBV3-2; size: .; D: .; J: TRBJ2-1; DNA: TGTGCCAGCAGCCAGTCTGTCTATGAGCAGTTCTTC; CDR3: CASSQSVYEQFF
V: TRBV2; size: .; D: .; J: TRBJ1-2; DNA: TGTGCCAGCAACCCAGGGTATACCTATGGCTACACCTTC; CDR3: CASNPGYTYGYTF
V: TRBV11-3; size: .; D: .; J: TRBJ2-1; DNA: TGTGCCAGCAGCTCCCACGGGACTTATTACAATGAGCAGTTCTTC; CDR3: CASSSHGTYYNEQFF
V: TRBV18; size: .; D: TRBD1; J: TRBJ2-2; DNA: TGTGCCAGCTCAAGGGACAGGGTAGACACCGGGGAGCTGTTTTTT; CDR3: CASSRDRVDTGELFF
V: TRBV5-1; size: .; D: .; J: TRBJ1-2; DNA: TGCGCCAGCAGCTCCGACAGGTCGGGCTACACCTTC; CDR3: CASSSDRSGYTF
V: TRBV28; size: .; D: TRBD1; J: TRBJ1-1; DNA: TGCCTGGTGGGACAGGGGGCGAACACTGAAGCTTTCTTT; CDR3: CLVGQGANTEAFF
V: TRBV5-6; size: .; D: TRBD1; J: TRBJ1-1; DNA: TGTGCCAGCAGCTTAGAACAGGGGGAAGCTTTCTTT; CDR3: CASSLEQGEAFF
V: TRBV7-3; size: .; D: TRBD1; J: TRBJ2-2; DNA: TGTGCCAGCAGCTTTTCAGGGACAGGCACCGGGGAGCTGTTTTTT; CDR3: CASSFSGTGTGELFF
V: TRBV30; size: once; D: .; J: TRBJ1-4; DNA: TGTGCCTGGGATGCAGGGCGCCAAGGTGAAAAACTGTTTTTT; CDR3: CAWDAGRQGEKLFF
V: TRBV5-1; size: .; D: TRBD2; J: TRBJ2-6; DNA: TGCGCCAGCAGCCGTATCCCCGGGGGGGCGAGGGTTGGGGCCAACGTCCTGACTTTC; CDR3: CASSRIPGGARVGANVLTF
V: TRBV5-1; size: .; D: TRBD2; J: TRBJ2-1; DNA: TGCGCCAGCAGCTTGGCCGGCGGGAGGGACTTAGATGAGCAGTTCTTC; CDR3: CASSLAGGRDLDEQFF
V: TRBV9; size: .; D: .; J: TRBJ2-1; DNA: TGTGCCAGCAGCGCCCGAGCGGGCTTCTTGAACAATGAGCAGTTCTTC; CDR3: CASSARAGFLNNEQFF
V: TRBV10-3; size: .; D: .; J: TRBJ1-5; DNA: TGTGCCATCAGTCCCGACAGACCTAGCAATCAGCCCCAGCATTTT; CDR3: CAISPDRPSNQPQHF
V: TRBV2; size: .; D: TRBD1; J: TRBJ2-2; DNA: TGTGCCAGCACGGAGAGGTCAGGGGGGAACACCGGGGAGCTGTTTTTT; CDR3: CASTERSGGNTGELFF
V: TRBV14; size: .; D: .; J: TRBJ2-1; DNA: TGTGCCAGCAGCCGGGACAACTACAATGAGCAGTTCTTC; CDR3: CASSRDNYNEQFF
V: TRBV6-5; size: .; D: .; J: TRBJ2-1; DNA: TGTGCCAGCAGACGGGACAACTACAATGAGCAGTTCTTC; CDR3: CASRRDNYNEQFF
V: TRBV11-3; size: few; D: .; J: TRBJ1-2; DNA: TGTGCCAGCAGCTTATACGGGGGTAGTGGCTACACCTTC; CDR3: CASSLYGGSGYTF
V: TRBV6-5; size: .; D: .; J: TRBJ1-1; DNA: TGTGCCAGCAGTTACAGTGAGCGAGGAGACACTGAAGCTTTCTTT; CDR3: CASSYSERGDTEAFF
V: TRBV7-8; size: once; D: TRBD1; J: TRBJ2-1; DNA: TGTGCCAGCATCCAATCGGGACAGGGCGAATACAATGAGCAGTTCTTC; CDR3: CASIQSGQGEYNEQFF
V: TRBV2; size: .; D: .; J: TRBJ2-7; DNA: TGTGCCAGCAGTGAAAGGGCGGGGATAAGGGAGCAGTACTTC; CDR3: CASSERAGIREQYF
V: TRBV2; size: .; D: TRBD1; J: TRBJ1-1; DNA: TGTGCCAGCAGTGAAGACGGACAGGGCTTTGGCACTGAAGCTTTCTTT; CDR3: CASSEDGQGFGTEAFF